This T cell receptor beta chain is from a study of CD8+ T cells in alopecia areata. Study-level information: At a dose of 5 to 10 mg twice daily, oral tofacitinib was given to treated patients.

V lost 4 bases to trimming and J lost 1 base, with 13 bases between them. Germline-derived CDR1 and CDR2 are SQVTM and ANQGSEA. The CDR3 loop spans 14 amino acids. The sequencing template was cDNA reverse transcribed from extracted RNA. Clones were sequenced by immunoSEQ multiplex PCR, and TCRdb holds only the in-frame ones, with some missing. The repertoire holds about 300,000 clones, with roughly 64% as singletons. Treatment described: oral pan-JAK inhibitor, 5-10 mg twice daily. PBMCs served as the source from which CD4+ and CD8+ T cells were sorted. In regard to this clone: The antigen remains undetermined.

Whole-study results and caveats: Lesional scalp, notably in alopecia totalis/universalis, had clonality above that of normal scalp.

This TCR came from a human donor with alopecia areata. The chain uses TRBV29-1 and TRBJ1-1; D may be TRBD1 (5 bases). Sequenced here: CD4+ T cells sorted from blood, sampled at week 24, from a patient treated with tofacitinib. The CDR3 region is CSVVGVSGNTEAFF. The CDR3 nucleotides are TGCAGCGTTGTGGGGGTCAGCGGGAACACTGAAGCTTTCTTT.